These 27 T cell receptor beta chains came from one sample sequenced in a study of graft-versus-host responses after intestinal transplantation. Some clones are missing from TCRdb's copy, which holds only in-frame ones; the method was immunoSEQ multiplex PCR. The sample holds over 100,000 clones, approximately 84% seen once. Their target antigens are unknown. Sequencing was performed on unstimulated CD4+ T cells sorted from spleen or lymph node cells, taken before intestinal transplant. The source of these receptors is a human donor who received an intestinal transplant.

The CDR3 loop is CASSLLTSGTNEQFF. The CDR3, as DNA: TGTGCCAGCAGTTTATTGACTAGCGGGACCAATGAGCAGTTCTTC. The chain carries TRBV28 and TRBJ2-1, with 11 positions matching TRBD2. J was trimmed by 6 bases and V by 1 base; bases with no gene match: 2. The CDR3 is made up of 15 amino acids. The V gene's germline CDR1 is MDHEN and CDR2 SYDVKM.

The V and J genes are TRBV27 and TRBJ1-1, with D perhaps TRBD1 (6 bases). The CDR3 contains 17 residues. V lost 2 bases and J 1 base, leaving 17 bases between the germline ends. The V gene's germline CDR1 is MNHEY and CDR2 SMNVEV (reference sequence). The CDR3 bases are TGTGCCAGCAGTTTACTCGGGTGGGGGCCAAAGAACACTGAAGCTTTCTTT. Encoded protein: CASSLLGWGPKNTEAFF.

The chain is built from TRBV7-6 and TRBJ2-2; D unresolved. Germline values: CDR1 SGHVS, CDR2 FNYEAQ. This CDR3 has 15 amino acids. Trimming removed 1 base at V and 4 bases at J, with 10 bases between. CDR3: CASSLGPLSTGELFF. The CDR3 coding sequence is TGTGCCAGCAGCTTAGGCCCACTTTCCACCGGGGAGCTGTTTTTT. The whole variable domain, filled in from reference TRBV7-6 and TRBJ2-2, reads GAGVSQSPRYKVTKRGQDVALRCDPISGHVSLYWYRQALGQGPEFLTYFNYEAQQDKSGLPNDRFSAERPEGSISTLTIQRTEQRDSAMYRCASSLGPLSTGELFFGEGSRLTVL.

The chain combines TRBV6-5 with TRBJ2-3; perhaps TRBD2 as D (5 bases). V lost 6 bases, J lost 7 bases, and 8 bases lay in between. The germline V gene encodes CDR1 MNHEY and CDR2 SVGAGI. This CDR3 contains 11 residues. The CDR3 DNA reads TGTGCCAGCAGCCCGGGGAATACGCAGTATTTT. This encodes CASSPGNTQYF.

This clone was counted a single time. CDR3 in amino acids: CAGLAGGTNTGELFF. For the CDR3, the DNA is TGTGCCGGGCTAGCGGGAGGCACGAACACCGGGGAGCTGTTTTTT. The gene calls are TRBV28 and TRBJ2-2; 11 bases fit TRBD2. The germline V gene encodes CDR1 MDHEN and CDR2 SYDVKM. The CDR3 contains 15 residues. J gave up 0 bases and V 11 bases, and 5 bases lay outside the gene matches.

The chain combines TRBV9 with TRBJ2-5; tentatively, D is TRBD1 (6 bases). V was trimmed by 4 bases and J by 2 bases, leaving 18 bases between them. There are 16 residues in the CDR3. The germline V gene has CDR1 SGDLS and CDR2 YYNGEE. The CDR3: CASSRPRGGPQETQYF. CDR3 nucleotides: TGTGCCAGCAGCCGTCCACGAGGGGGTCCGCAAGAGACCCAGTACTTC.

The chain has TRBV7-6 and TRBJ2-7; D gene uncertain. This CDR3 is built from 14 residues. V lost 2 bases to trimming and J lost 6 bases, with 14 bases between them. Germline V CDR1 and CDR2: SGHVS, FNYEAQ. The CDR3 spells CASSLTSSSGEQYF. The DNA of the CDR3 is TGTGCCAGCAGCTTAACGTCGAGTTCCGGCGAGCAGTACTTC.

The chain couples TRBV28 to TRBJ2-2; tentative D call: TRBD2 (5 bases). V lost 3 bases and J lost 7, with 24 bases in between. From germline, CDR1 is MDHEN and CDR2 SYDVKM. The CDR3 extends over 18 amino acids. CDR3 protein: CASSFSWFRPFRGGELFF. In DNA form, the CDR3 reads TGTGCCAGCAGTTTTTCGTGGTTCCGGCCTTTCCGGGGCGGGGAGCTGTTTTTT.

The chain couples TRBV6-5 to TRBJ1-5, with 7 positions matching TRBD1. The CDR3 is made up of 15 amino acids. From germline, CDR1 is MNHEY and CDR2 SVGAGI. With V trimmed by 6 bases and J by 0 bases, 5 bases remained unmatched. CDR3 loop: CASREGQLSNQPQHF. The CDR3 nucleotides read TGTGCCAGCAGAGAGGGACAGCTTAGCAATCAGCCCCAGCATTTT.

V gene TRBV5-1 combines with J gene TRBJ2-3, with D hard to call. Looked up from germline, CDR1 is SGHRS and CDR2 is YFSETQ. Trimming stripped 4 bases from V and 2 bases from J, with 8 bases between. This CDR3 comprises 13 residues. The CDR3 DNA reads TGCGCCAGCAGCCCAATACTCACAGATACGCAGTATTTT. Translation gives CASSPILTDTQYF.

This clone was detected once. The chain links TRBV6-5 to TRBJ2-2; 9 bases are shared with TRBD1. Germline V gene data show CDR1 as MNHEY and CDR2 as SVGAGI. This CDR3 has 14 residues. J lost 7 bases, V lost 7 bases, and 7 bases had no gene match. CDR3: CASNPGQGSGELFF. The DNA for the CDR3 is TGTGCCAGCAATCCGGGACAGGGCAGCGGGGAGCTGTTTTTT.

This clone was recorded once. The chain is built from TRBV2 and TRBJ2-7; TRBD2 matches 9 bases. The germline CDR1 and CDR2 sequences are SNHLY and FYNNEI. CDR3 length: 14 residues. The V and J ends lost 6 bases and 4 bases, in that order; junction bases with no gene match: 7. In DNA, the CDR3 is TGTGCCAGCAGAACGGGACTAGCCAAATACGAGCAGTACTTC. Its protein product is CASRTGLAKYEQYF.

This clone was found once. The CDR3 here is CATSRDSGRNYGYTF. CDR3 nucleotides: TGTGCCACCAGCAGAGATTCAGGCAGGAACTATGGCTACACCTTC. The rearrangement links TRBV15 to TRBJ1-2; D is undetermined. Looked up from germline, CDR1 is LNHNV and CDR2 is YYDKDF (reference sequence). V was shortened by 0 bases and J by 2 bases, with 10 bases between the two germline ends. This CDR3 is built from 15 residues.

This clone appeared once. This chain connects TRBV10-3 to TRBJ1-1; 7 bases agree with TRBD1. The germline gives CDR1 ENHRY, CDR2 SYGVKD. Germline trimming cut 2 bases from V and 4 bases from J; bases unmatched to any gene: 13. The CDR3 loop spans 17 amino acids. The CDR3 DNA is TGTGCCATCAGTGAGACCAACCTGACAGGGTGGGGCACTGAAGCTTTCTTT. Residues: CAISETNLTGWGTEAFF.

The chain couples TRBV6-1 to TRBJ2-7; TRBD2 aligns across 7 bases. The V segment lost 6 bases and the J segment 3 bases; nucleotides outside the gene matches: 8. This CDR3 region has 14 residues. Germline CDR1 MNHNS, CDR2 SASEGT. The CDR3 DNA reads as TGTGCCAGCAGGCGTACTAGCGAGAACTACGAGCAGTACTTC. It translates to CASRRTSENYEQYF.

V is TRBV30 and J is TRBJ2-3; D call uncertain. The V and J ends lost 7 bases and 0 bases respectively, with 8 bases between them. There are 12 residues in the CDR3. The V gene's germline CDR1 is GTSNPN and CDR2 SVGIG (reference sequence). DNA of the CDR3: TGTGCCTACTCCCGAAGCACAGATACGCAGTATTTT. It codes for CAYSRSTDTQYF.

The V gene is TRBV30, the J gene TRBJ1-5; D is ambiguous. Germline CDR1 reads GTSNPN; CDR2 reads SVGIG (reference sequence). The CDR3 length is 15 residues. Trimming removed 0 bases at V and 2 bases at J, with 11 bases between. The CDR3 DNA reads as TGTGCCTGGAGTGTAATAGGCTCGGGCAATCAGCCCCAGCATTTT. Its translation is CAWSVIGSGNQPQHF.

The gene calls are TRBV5-1 and TRBJ1-1, with D possibly TRBD1 on 5 matching bases. Trimming shortened V by 3 bases and J by 4 bases, and 7 bases separated the two germline ends. The CDR3 is 12 residues long. Germline CDR1 SGHRS, CDR2 YFSETQ. The CDR3 reads CASSWDGTEAFF. In DNA, the CDR3 is TGCGCCAGCAGCTGGGACGGCACTGAAGCTTTCTTT.

V is TRBV10-3 and J is TRBJ1-5; D is undetermined. This CDR3 region has 13 residues. The germline CDR1 and CDR2 sequences are ENHRY and SYGVKD. V dropped 0 bases and J dropped 7 bases, with 7 bases sitting between them. CDR3 residues: CAISESMGQPQHF. The DNA for the CDR3 is TGTGCCATCAGTGAGTCGATGGGGCAGCCCCAGCATTTT.

The chain links TRBV5-1 to TRBJ2-5, with D perhaps TRBD1 (5 bases). The CDR3 has 14 amino acids. Trimming left V 3 bases short and J 4 bases short, with 13 bases between. The germline gives CDR1 SGHRS, CDR2 YFSETQ. Here the CDR3 reads CASSWGDPAETQYF. The CDR3 nucleotides are TGCGCCAGCAGCTGGGGCGACCCCGCAGAGACCCAGTACTTC.

This CDR3 reads CASSLGGEDEKLFF. The CDR3 DNA is TGTGCCAGCAGCTTAGGAGGGGAGGACGAAAAACTGTTTTTT. This rearrangement joins TRBV7-6 to TRBJ1-4; D might be TRBD1 (5 bases). Trimming took 1 base from V and 8 from J, leaving 11 bases between them. The CDR3 totals 14 residues. From germline, CDR1 is SGHVS and CDR2 FNYEAQ.

This chain links TRBV4-1 with TRBJ2-7; D might be TRBD2 (6 bases). Looked up from germline, CDR1 is MGHRA and CDR2 is YSYEKL. This CDR3 is 14 amino acids long. Trimming left V 0 bases short and J 5 bases short, with 11 bases between. CDR3 nucleotide sequence: TGCGCCAGCAGCCAAGATACTAGCAGGGACGAGCAGTACTTC. As protein: CASSQDTSRDEQYF.

The chain uses TRBV9 and TRBJ2-1; 9 nucleotides match TRBD2. Germline values: CDR1 SGDLS, CDR2 YYNGEE. The ends lost 3 bases at V and 9 bases at J; junction bases unmatched: 10. CDR3 length: 15 amino acids. CDR3: CASSGWGGRAPEQFF. The CDR3 bases are TGTGCCAGCAGCGGCTGGGGCGGGAGGGCCCCTGAGCAGTTCTTC. The full variable domain, with the rest looked up from reference TRBV9 and TRBJ2-1, is DSGVTQTPKHLITATGQRVTLRCSPRSGDLSVYWYQQSLDQGLQFLIQYYNGEERAKGNILERFSAQQFPDLHSELNLSSLELGDSALYFCASSGWGGRAPEQFFGPGTRLTVL.

The V and J genes are TRBV11-2 and TRBJ2-5; D not resolved. The germline V and J ends were trimmed by 3 bases and 7 bases, with 9 bases remaining between them. The germline V gene has CDR1 SGHAT and CDR2 FQNNGV. The CDR3 loop spans 12 amino acids. CDR3 nucleotides: TGTGCCAGCAGCTTGGCCCCGGGGACCCAGTACTTC. This encodes CASSLAPGTQYF. Together with reference TRBV11-2 and TRBJ2-5, the CDR3 gives the full variable domain: EAGVAQSPRYKIIEKRQSVAFWCNPISGHATLYWYQQILGQGPKLLIQFQNNGVVDDSQLPKDRFSAERLKGVDSTLKIQPAKLEDSAVYLCASSLAPGTQYFGPGTRLLVL.

The chain couples TRBV7-6 to TRBJ2-3; D is perhaps TRBD2 (6 bases). Trimming left V 5 bases short and J 9 bases short, with 24 bases between. The CDR3 is made up of 16 amino acids. The germline gives CDR1 SGHVS, CDR2 FNYEAQ. DNA of the CDR3: TGTGCCAGCAGCCCAGAGGCTAGCGCACTCGGAGGGACGCAGTATTTT. Protein product: CASSPEASALGGTQYF.

This rearrangement joins TRBV12-5 to TRBJ2-1, with 9 bases that match TRBD2. The germline CDR1 and CDR2 sequences are LGHNT and FRNRAP. The CDR3 extends over 16 amino acids. V shed 0 bases and J 8 bases; nucleotides not matched to a gene: 8. The CDR3 bases are TGTGCTAGTGGTTTGGTCGGCGGGGGGGCCGTCGATGAGCAGTTCTTC. It yields the protein CASGLVGGGAVDEQFF.

This clone was seen a few times. The V and J genes are TRBV2 and TRBJ1-1, with 9 bases identical to TRBD1. This CDR3 region has 14 residues. Germline V gives CDR1 SNHLY, CDR2 FYNNEI. The V segment lost 5 bases and the J segment 8 bases; nucleotides outside the gene matches: 9. The CDR3 loop is CASSWDRELGEAFF. In nucleotides, the CDR3 is TGTGCCAGCAGTTGGGACAGGGAACTCGGAGAAGCTTTCTTT.